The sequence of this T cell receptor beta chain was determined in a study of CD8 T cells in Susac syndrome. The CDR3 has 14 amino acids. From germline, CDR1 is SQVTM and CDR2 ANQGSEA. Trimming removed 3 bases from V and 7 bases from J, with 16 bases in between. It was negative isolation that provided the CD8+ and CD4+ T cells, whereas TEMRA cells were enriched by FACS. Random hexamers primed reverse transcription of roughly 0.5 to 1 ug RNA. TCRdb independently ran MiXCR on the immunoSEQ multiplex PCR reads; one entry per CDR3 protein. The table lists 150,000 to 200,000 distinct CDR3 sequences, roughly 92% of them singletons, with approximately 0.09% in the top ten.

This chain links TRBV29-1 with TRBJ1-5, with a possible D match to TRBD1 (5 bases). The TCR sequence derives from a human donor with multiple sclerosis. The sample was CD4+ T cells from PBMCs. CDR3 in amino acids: CSVESTVEGQPQHF. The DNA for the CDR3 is TGCAGCGTTGAGTCGACAGTCGAGGGGCAGCCCCAGCATTTT.